The text below deals with one T cell receptor (beta chain). What it binds is not known. This may arise from a read error, as a much more abundant clone is one base away. Preparation of TCR beta libraries was done by quantitative 5'-RACE with molecular barcodes. TCRdb independently ran MiXCR on the 5' RACE reads; one entry per CDR3 protein. The sample contains roughly 130,000 distinct CDR3 sequences, approximately 9.9% of which appear only once. The CDR3 is 15 amino acids. Trimming removed 2 bases from V and 6 bases from J, with 13 bases in between. Germline loops: CDR1 SGHTA, CDR2 FQGTGA. This sample stems from a study of CD8 T cells in ankylosing spondylitis. Study-level points and caveats: Clones linked to disease, bearing a CD8+ phenotype, were relatively rare in peripheral blood. Past research had described some motif variants in reactive arthritis synovial fluid and blood. A TCR beta motif made of eight highly homologous variants seemed typical of ankylosing spondylitis blood.

The sample was blood, either unsorted or a sorted T cell fraction (not recorded which). The TCR comes from a male donor with ankylosing spondylitis or in good health (not recorded which). The chain recombines TRBV7-3 with TRBJ2-2; D gene uncertain. The CDR3 protein is CASSLLSGLAGELFF. DNA for the CDR3: TGTGCCAGCAGCTTACTGTCTGGCCTCGCCGGGGAGCTGTTTTTT.